These 20 T cell receptor beta chains came from one sample sequenced in a study of blood T cells in healthy people across ages. A J-beta primer mix and a sample-barcoded 5' primer were used in a second PCR of roughly 7 to 12 cycles. TCRdb reanalysed the 5' RACE reads using MiXCR and keeps one entry per CDR3 protein. The table records hundreds of thousands of distinct CDR3 sequences, around 20% of them present only once. What was sequenced was blood. These receptors all stem from a man aged 70-80 years in good health.

This clonotype was counted a few times. The chain carries TRBV12-3 or TRBV12-4 and TRBJ2-6; tentatively, D is TRBD1 (6 bases). The CDR3 runs to 15 residues. V lost 3 bases and J lost 2, with 8 bases in between. The CDR3 reads CASSFTGTGANVLTF. The CDR3 coding sequence is TGTGCCAGCAGTTTTACAGGGACTGGGGCCAACGTCCTGACTTTC.

The V and J genes are TRBV7-8 and TRBJ2-1; 9 positions agree with TRBD1. The CDR3 runs to 16 residues. Germline V lookup: CDR1 SGHVS, CDR2 FQNEAQ. J gave up 2 bases and V 5 bases, and 7 bases lay outside the gene matches. The CDR3 coding sequence is TGTGCCAGCAGCCTAGACGGGACAGGGCCCTACAATGAGCAGTTCTTC. Translating gives CASSLDGTGPYNEQFF.

A word on this clonotype: At one end, the junction sequence differs from germline, possibly due to a read error. The chain joins TRBV7-9 to TRBJ2-3; 7 nucleotides align to TRBD1. Germline V lookup: CDR1 SEHNR, CDR2 FQNEAQ (reference sequence). The CDR3 length is 13 residues. CDR3 coding DNA: TGTGCCGTAGGGACAGCCAACACAGATGCGCAGTATTTT. This sequence encodes CAVGTANTDAQYF.

This clonotype came up many times. V gene TRBV20-1 combines with J gene TRBJ2-5; 9 bases line up with TRBD1. There are 15 residues in the CDR3. CDR1 is DFQATT, CDR2 SNEGSKA, per germline (reference sequence). The ends lost 3 bases at V and 3 bases at J; junction bases unmatched: 8. CDR3 region: CSASSQDRGEETQYF. The CDR3 DNA sequence: TGCAGTGCTAGTTCACAGGACAGGGGAGAAGAGACCCAGTACTTC.

The V gene is TRBV7-8, the J gene TRBJ2-5; 11 nucleotides agree with TRBD2. The CDR3 has 16 amino acids. From germline, CDR1 is SGHVS and CDR2 FQNEAQ. With 5 bases clipped from V and 2 bases from J, the junction kept 7 bases outside the gene matches. CDR3 nucleotides: TGTGCCAGCAGCCCGTCGACTAGCGGGGTACAAGAGACCCAGTACTTC. Protein product: CASSPSTSGVQETQYF.

Only a few counts were recorded for this clonotype. The V call is TRBV21-1, the J call TRBJ2-5; the D call TRBD1 from the table was never checked on the DNA. The closer fit of TRBJ2-7 to the DNA end suggests the J call may be wrong. TRBV21-1 is given as a pseudogene. CDR3 size: 15 residues. CDR3 nucleotide sequence: TGTGCCAGCAGCAGAAAACAGGGGACGAGCTACGAGCAGTACTTC. Amino acid sequence: CASSRKQGTSYEQYF.

In this sample, this clonotype turned up once. The V and J genes are TRBV29-1 and TRBJ2-1; possibly TRBD2 for D (5 bases). V was cut by 3 bases and J by 8 bases, with 14 bases left in between. CDR3 size: 13 residues. CDR1 and CDR2 from the germline V gene are SQVTM and ANQGSEA. In nucleotides, the CDR3 is TGCAGCGTTGACACGGAGGTGATGTATGAGCAGTTCTTC. Its protein product is CSVDTEVMYEQFF.

The chain employs TRBV27 and TRBJ2-5, with D possibly TRBD1 on 5 matching bases. Germline CDR1 and CDR2: MNHEY and SMNVEV (reference sequence). The CDR3 is made up of 14 amino acids. Trimming removed 5 bases at V and 0 bases at J, with 10 bases between. This CDR3 is CASSLTVNQETQYF. CDR3 bases: TGTGCCAGCAGTCTGACAGTAAACCAAGAGACCCAGTACTTC.

This chain uses TRBV20-1 with TRBJ2-4; TRBD2 is a possible D gene (7 bases). CDR3 length: 18 residues. CDR1 and CDR2 from the germline V gene are DFQATT and SNEGSKA (reference sequence). The V and J ends lost 0 bases and 1 base respectively, with 19 bases between them. The CDR3 sequence: CSARDLGGGTWAKNIQYF. The CDR3 DNA follows: TGCAGTGCTAGAGATCTGGGGGGGGGCACATGGGCCAAAAACATTCAGTACTTC.

The table lists this clonotype with many counts. V is TRBV10-3 and J is TRBJ2-3; the match to TRBD1 covers 7 bases. This CDR3 region has 14 residues. V gave up 4 bases and J gave up 3 bases; unmatched junction bases: 4. Germline V lookup: CDR1 ENHRY, CDR2 SYGVKD. The CDR3 region has the DNA TGTGCCATCAGTGGGGGCAGGGGGACAGATACGCAGTATTTT. Its protein product is CAISGGRGTDTQYF.

The table lists this clonotype with a few counts. The V and J genes are TRBV28 and TRBJ2-7, with 8 bases identical to TRBD2. The CDR3 has 15 residues. The J segment lost 1 base and the V segment lost 7 bases, leaving 9 bases of the junction unmatched. The V gene's germline CDR1 is MDHEN and CDR2 SYDVKM. The CDR3 DNA sequence: TGTGCCAGCACCACCGGGGGGGCCCAGTCCTACGAGCAGTACTTC. Its protein is CASTTGGAQSYEQYF.

This clonotype was seen more than once but under ten times. The chain carries TRBV7-9 and TRBJ2-4, with D tentatively TRBD2 (6 bases). The length of the CDR3 is 17 residues. Trimming pared 5 bases from V and 4 bases from J, leaving 21 bases between. Germline V gene lookup returns CDR1 SEHNR and CDR2 FQNEAQ (reference sequence). The CDR3 loop is CASSPPDAGPSKNIQYF. Written as DNA, the CDR3 is TGTGCCAGCAGCCCACCGGACGCGGGGCCGTCTAAAAACATTCAGTACTTC.

The rearrangement uses TRBV7-2 and TRBJ2-7, with 8 bases lining up with TRBD2. This CDR3 spans 14 amino acids. Germline CDR1 and CDR2: SGHTA and FQGNSA. The junction had 5 bases not matched to a gene; V was cut back by 3 bases and J by 4 bases. DNA for the CDR3: TGTGCCAGCAGCTTCCGGGAGGGCGCTTACGAGCAGTACTTC. Encoded protein: CASSFREGAYEQYF.

This clonotype was seen a few times. The chain couples TRBV5-6 to TRBJ2-5; possibly TRBD2 for D (6 bases). The J call may be faulty, since TRBJ2-1 better matches the DNA end. The CDR3 runs 12 residues. Germline V gives CDR1 SGHDT, CDR2 YYEEEE. CDR3 in DNA: TGTGCCAGCAGCCCCGGGAGTTCCAAACAGTTCTTC. Translated: CASSPGSSKQFF.

The genes are TRBV3-1 and TRBJ2-7; 7 nucleotides align to TRBD2. From germline, CDR1 is LGHDT and CDR2 YNNKEL (reference sequence). The CDR3 contains 16 residues. J lost 5 bases, V lost 0 bases, and 10 bases had no gene match. The CDR3 nucleotides are TGTGCCAGCAGCCAAGAAACCAGCGGGGCGCACCACGAGCAGTACTTC. It encodes CASSQETSGAHHEQYF.

The V gene is TRBV4-2, the J gene TRBJ2-3; either TRBD1 or TRBD2 may supply D (5 bases each). Trimming shortened V by 1 base and J by 4 bases, and 12 bases separated the two germline ends. The germline CDR1 and CDR2 sequences are LGHNA and YNFKEQ. CDR3 length equals 15 residues. The CDR3 DNA is TGTGCCAGCAGCCAAGTTGGGGGAGTCGCAGATACGCAGTATTTT. Its translation is CASSQVGGVADTQYF.

V is TRBV29-1 and J is TRBJ2-7, with TRBD1 identical over 9 bases. Looked up from germline, CDR1 is SQVTM and CDR2 is ANQGSEA. The trim removed 4 bases at V and 3 bases at J, leaving 4 bases unmatched. The CDR3 contains 13 residues. DNA of the CDR3: TGCAGCGTTGCCCGGACAGGGGACTACGAGCAGTACTTC. This sequence encodes CSVARTGDYEQYF.

This chain connects TRBV4-3 to TRBJ1-2; D gene ambiguous. The germline V and J ends were trimmed by 0 bases and 3 bases, with 14 bases remaining between them. The CDR3 covers 16 residues. Looked up from germline, CDR1 is LGHNA and CDR2 is YSLEER. CDR3 DNA: TGCGCCAGCAGCCAAGATTACACAGAGACTTACTATGGCTACACCTTC. Its translation is CASSQDYTETYYGYTF.

This clonotype was counted ten times or more. The chain has TRBV5-1 and TRBJ2-7; TRBD1 or TRBD2 may be the D gene (5 bases each). The CDR3 runs 14 residues. Trimming pared 0 bases from V and 6 bases from J, leaving 13 bases between. Germline V gene data show CDR1 as SGHRS and CDR2 as YFSETQ. DNA of the CDR3: TGCGCCAGCAGCTTGGGACAGACGAGGGGCGAGCAGTACTTC. Translation gives CASSLGQTRGEQYF.

The rearrangement uses TRBV6-1 and TRBJ2-3; TRBD1 agrees at 8 bases. CDR1 and CDR2 from the germline V gene are MNHNS and SASEGT. J lost 6 bases, V lost 0 bases, and 5 bases had no gene match. CDR3 length: 15 residues. The CDR3 sequence: CASSEAWQGADTQYF. The CDR3 DNA reads as TGTGCCAGCAGTGAAGCGTGGCAGGGGGCGGATACGCAGTATTTT.